The next 20 T cell receptor beta chains were all read from a single sample in a study of cytomegalovirus exposure and HLA in healthy donors (dated by TCRdb to about 2017). The library was made by the immunoSEQ multiplex PCR assay. For the multiplex PCR, a mixture combining 60 forward primers for TCR Vbeta segments and 13 reverse primers for TCR Jbeta segments was used. The immuneACCESS repertoire file appears here via TCRdb, limited to in-frame rearrangements. These files lack a portion of the clones; in checked studies, under half of the deficit traces to unresolved V genes, and the cause of the others is not known. Counted in this sample were some 20,000 clones; roughly 70% of them appeared once. The ten largest clones take up less than 4.5% of the sample. The sequencing input was PBMCs. Receptors were obtained from a man aged 18 to 35 in good health and CMV-seronegative.

This clone was counted only a few times. The chain is built from TRBV6-1 and TRBJ1-2, with unresolved D. CDR1 and CDR2 from the germline V gene are MNHNS and SASEGT. V was pared by 3 bases and J by 7 bases, with 6 bases between. The length of the CDR3 is 11 residues. CDR3 loop: CASSDRFGYTF. The CDR3 bases are TGTGCCAGCAGTGACAGGTTTGGCTACACCTTC.

The J gene is TRBJ2-7, the V gene TRBV30; D is perhaps TRBD2 (6 bases). The CDR3 is 13 amino acids. The ends were cut back, 4 bases at V and 6 bases at J, with 16 bases in the middle. Germline CDR1 is GTSNPN and CDR2 is SVGIG (reference sequence). CDR3 coding DNA: TGTGCCTGGACGCGGGGTGCCACTCTCGAGCAGTACTTC. It translates to CAWTRGATLEQYF.

In its sample, this clone was seen a few times. The chain uses TRBV2 and TRBJ2-1; the match to TRBD2 covers 7 bases. The V gene end was trimmed by 4 bases and the J gene end by 5 bases; junction bases not matched to a gene: 5. The germline V gene has CDR1 SNHLY and CDR2 FYNNEI. The length of the CDR3 is 14 residues. The CDR3 is CASSGTRMDNEQFF. Here the CDR3 DNA reads TGTGCCAGCAGTGGGACTAGAATGGACAATGAGCAGTTCTTC. Drawing the rest from reference TRBV2 and TRBJ2-1, the complete variable domain is EPEVTQTPSHQVTQMGQEVILRCVPISNHLYFYWYRQILGQKVEFLVSFYNNEISEKSEIFDDQFSVERPDGSNFTLKIRSTKLEDSAMYFCASSGTRMDNEQFFGPGTRLTVL.

The chain links TRBV5-4 to TRBJ2-1, with D tentatively TRBD1 (5 bases). Per the germline V gene, CDR1 is SGHNT and CDR2 is YYREEE (reference sequence). The ends were cut back, 4 bases at V and 6 bases at J, with 11 bases in the middle. This CDR3 spans 13 amino acids. The CDR3 bases are TGTGCCAGCAGCCTGGGGCCAAGCAATGAGCAGTTCTTC. Translated: CASSLGPSNEQFF.

V usage is TRBV30 and J usage is TRBJ1-2; 7 nucleotides align to TRBD1. The ends lost 0 bases at V and 7 bases at J; junction bases unmatched: 8. Germline-derived CDR1 and CDR2 are GTSNPN and SVGIG (reference sequence). There are 14 residues in the CDR3. The CDR3 region has the DNA TGTGCCTGGAGTGTCGGAGGGGACAGAGCTGGCTACACCTTC. It translates to CAWSVGGDRAGYTF.

This clone has only a few counts. The chain has TRBV7-3 and TRBJ2-1, with a possible D match to TRBD2 (6 bases). The CDR3 is made up of 15 amino acids. Trimming stripped 6 bases from V and 4 bases from J, with 16 bases between. The germline V gene has CDR1 SGHTA and CDR2 FQGTGA. CDR3 nucleotides: TGTGCCAGCAGAAAAGATGCCGGGAGATACAATGAGCAGTTCTTC. This encodes CASRKDAGRYNEQFF.

The V gene is TRBV29-1, the J gene TRBJ1-2; weak D call: TRBD1 (5 bases). V was shortened by 4 bases and J by 6 bases, with 9 bases between the two germline ends. The CDR3 length is 11 residues. Looked up from germline, CDR1 is SQVTM and CDR2 is ANQGSEA. CDR3 region: CSVGSGDGYTF. As DNA, the CDR3 is TGCAGCGTTGGGTCGGGGGATGGCTACACCTTC.

The table lists this clone with a few counts. The V gene is TRBV5-1, the J gene TRBJ1-3, with D perhaps TRBD1 (6 bases). From germline, CDR1 is SGHRS and CDR2 YFSETQ. V lost 4 bases and J 4 bases, leaving 12 bases between the germline ends. The CDR3 has 14 residues. In nucleotides, the CDR3 is TGCGCCAGCAGCCCCGGACAGACCGGAAACACCATATATTTT. Protein sequence: CASSPGQTGNTIYF.

This clone occurred a few times. The CDR3 sequence is CASSQAGMSTDTQYF. The CDR3 DNA follows: TGCGCCAGCAGCCAAGCAGGGATGAGCACAGATACGCAGTATTTT. The V and J genes are TRBV4-1 and TRBJ2-3, with a tentative D call TRBD1 (5 bases). CDR1 MGHRA and CDR2 YSYEKL come from the germline V gene. V lost 1 base and J lost 0, with 8 bases in between. CDR3 length: 15 amino acids.

This clone was found a few times. The rearrangement joins TRBV6-5 to TRBJ1-1; the D gene is possibly TRBD1 (5 bases). Germline values: CDR1 MNHEY, CDR2 SVGAGI. The length of the CDR3 is 12 residues. V dropped 2 bases and J dropped 7 bases, with 8 bases sitting between them. CDR3 in amino acids: CASSYAGDEAFF. The CDR3 coding sequence is TGTGCCAGCAGTTACGCGGGGGATGAAGCTTTCTTT.

This sequence joins TRBV6-1 and TRBJ2-5, with 8 bases matching TRBD1. This CDR3 region has 15 residues. V was clipped by 6 bases and J by 4 bases; unmatched bases: 10. From germline, CDR1 is MNHNS and CDR2 SASEGT. CDR3 sequence reads: CASRGQALTGETQYF. The CDR3 coding sequence is TGTGCCAGCAGGGGACAGGCCTTAACGGGAGAGACCCAGTACTTC.

The rearrangement uses TRBV10-3 and TRBJ1-1; TRBD1 agrees at 11 bases. In germline, CDR1 is ENHRY, CDR2 SYGVKD. V lost 1 base to trimming and J lost 11 bases; unmatched junction nucleotides: 9. The CDR3 is made up of 15 amino acids. CDR3 region: CAISEWTGGHRFAFF. CDR3 sequence (DNA): TGTGCCATCAGTGAGTGGACAGGGGGCCATCGATTTGCTTTCTTT.

The chain combines TRBV6-1 with TRBJ1-5; D may be TRBD1 (5 bases). Trimming removed 5 bases from V and 3 bases from J, with 11 bases in between. This CDR3 is built from 14 residues. The germline CDR1 and CDR2 sequences are MNHNS and SASEGT. The CDR3 DNA sequence: TGTGCCAGCAGTCTGACAGATTTCAATCAGCCCCAGCATTTT. Amino acids: CASSLTDFNQPQHF.

V and J are TRBV6-4 and TRBJ2-3; D is uncertain. The length of the CDR3 is 15 residues. Germline V CDR1 and CDR2: MRHNA, SNTAGT. V gave up 0 bases and J gave up 0 bases, with 7 bases separating them. CDR3 amino acids: CASSDSEASTDTQYF. Written as DNA, the CDR3 is TGTGCCAGCAGTGACTCTGAGGCTAGCACAGATACGCAGTATTTT.

The J gene is TRBJ2-2, the V gene TRBV6-5; no definite D call. The CDR3 runs to 13 residues. Germline CDR1 and CDR2: MNHEY and SVGAGI. With 5 bases removed from V and 0 bases from J, the gap between germline ends came to 4 bases. The CDR3 protein is CASSPSNTGELFF. For the CDR3, the DNA is TGTGCCAGCAGTCCATCGAACACCGGGGAGCTGTTTTTT.

The rearrangement links TRBV7-9 to TRBJ2-5; 7 nucleotides agree with TRBD2. The trim removed 5 bases at V and 3 bases at J, leaving 6 bases unmatched. Per germline, CDR1 SEHNR and CDR2 FQNEAQ (reference sequence). This CDR3 spans 14 amino acids. The CDR3 DNA is TGTGCCAGCAGCCATGGTGGGGGGGAAGAGACCCAGTACTTC. Protein: CASSHGGGEETQYF.

This chain connects TRBV29-1 to TRBJ1-1; 10 positions match TRBD1. This CDR3 has 13 amino acids. Trimming at V came to 7 bases and at J to 0 bases, leaving 2 bases not matched to a gene. In germline, CDR1 is SQVTM, CDR2 ANQGSEA. The CDR3 loop is CSGGTGVNTEAFF. CDR3 in DNA: TGCAGCGGGGGGACAGGGGTGAACACTGAAGCTTTCTTT.

The chain links TRBV18 to TRBJ1-5, with TRBD1 identical over 8 bases. The CDR3 contains 15 residues. V was pared by 6 bases and J by 7 bases, with 11 bases of the junction left unmatched. CDR1 is KGHSH and CDR2 is LQKENI in the germline V gene. This chain's CDR3 is CASSSGRGQGQPQHF. In nucleotides, the CDR3 is TGTGCCAGCTCCTCCGGCAGGGGGCAGGGGCAGCCCCAGCATTTT.

The chain joins TRBV2 to TRBJ1-1; possibly TRBD1 for D (5 bases). The germline gives CDR1 SNHLY, CDR2 FYNNEI. The length of the CDR3 is 12 residues. With 8 bases removed from V and 8 bases from J, the gap between germline ends came to 15 bases. CDR3 amino acids: CASSVDTLEAFF. The CDR3 region has the DNA TGTGCCAGCTCCGTGGACACTCTCGAAGCTTTCTTT.

The V gene is TRBV15, the J gene TRBJ1-1; D perhaps matches TRBD1 (5 bases). The CDR3 contains 14 residues. CDR1 LNHNV and CDR2 YYDKDF come from the germline V gene (reference sequence). Trimming shortened V by 1 base and J by 1 base, and 7 bases separated the two germline ends. The CDR3 DNA reads as TGTGCCACCAGCAGAGCTAGGGGGAACACTGAAGCTTTCTTT. Its protein product is CATSRARGNTEAFF. Supplemented by reference TRBV15 and TRBJ1-1, the full variable domain reads DAMVIQNPRYQVTQFGKPVTLSCSQTLNHNVMYWYQQKSSQAPKLLFHYYDKDFNNEADTPDNFQSRRPNTSFCFLDIRSPGLGDTAMYLCATSRARGNTEAFFGQGTRLTVV.